This T cell receptor beta chain appears in the sequencing data of a study of patients and donors after allogeneic stem cell transplantation. TCRdb processed the RT-PCR reads anew with MiXCR; each CDR3 protein has one entry. The sample contains about 200,000 distinct CDR3 sequences, 38% of which appear only once. CDR1 and CDR2 from the germline V gene are MNHNY and SVGAGI (reference sequence). Trimming cost V 5 bases and J 6 bases, with 11 bases left between them. CDR3 length: 12 amino acids. The chain combines TRBV6-6 with TRBJ2-7; D not certain. The receptor was derived from a human donor who was either an allogeneic HSCT recipient or a stem cell or donor lymphocyte infusion donor (not recorded which). It is not recorded whose cells these are; they may come from a transplant donor. Sequencing was carried out using blood, either unsorted or a sorted T cell fraction (not recorded which). The CDR3: CASSPQGFEQYF. CDR3 DNA: TGTGCCAGCAGTCCTCAAGGATTCGAGCAGTACTTC.